The 19 T cell receptor beta chains presented below share a single source sample, sequenced in a study of CD8+ T cells in alopecia areata. After isolation, RNA underwent reverse transcription to generate cDNA as the sequencing template. Generated by immunoSEQ multiplex PCR, the TCRdb table keeps only in-frame clones and is missing some. Seen here are over 70,000 clones, 66% observed once, and the top ten hold about 20%. This sample's treatment: oral pan-JAK inhibitor, 5-10 mg twice daily. The source was CD8+ T cells sorted from blood, collected at week 24, from a patient treated with tofacitinib. The receptors derive from a human donor with alopecia areata.

The chain carries TRBV9 and TRBJ2-7; 10 positions agree with TRBD2. This CDR3 region has 13 residues. In germline, CDR1 is SGDLS, CDR2 YYNGEE. V dropped 3 bases and J dropped 3; count of bases not matched to a gene: 0. The chain's CDR3 is CASSGTSGYEQYF. CDR3 coding DNA: TGTGCCAGCAGCGGGACTAGCGGCTACGAGCAGTACTTC.

The chain is built from TRBV6-6 and TRBJ1-4, with D unclear. CDR1 and CDR2 from the germline V gene are MNHNY and SVGAGI (reference sequence). The CDR3 consists of 15 residues. Between the trimmed V and J ends, which lost 7 bases and 5 bases, there was a span of 17 bases. As DNA, the CDR3 is TGTGCCAGCAAACGAGGAATCCTGCTAAATGAAAAACTGTTTTTT. This translates into CASKRGILLNEKLFF.

This chain connects TRBV6-5 to TRBJ2-1; 11 bases align to TRBD1. V shed 4 bases, J shed 4 bases, and the junction held 3 bases outside the gene matches. Germline V CDR1 and CDR2: MNHEY, SVGAGI. This CDR3 has 15 amino acids. The CDR3 nucleotides read TGTGCCAGCAGTTTGGACAGGGGGCAATACAATGAGCAGTTCTTC. Translated, it gives CASSLDRGQYNEQFF.

The genes are TRBV13 and TRBJ2-5, with 9 nucleotides matching TRBD1. CDR1 is PRHDT and CDR2 is FYEKMQ in the germline V gene (reference sequence). With 3 bases clipped from V and 7 bases from J, the junction kept 3 bases outside the gene matches. The CDR3 runs 13 residues. This chain's CDR3 is CASSFGQGSTQYF. CDR3 DNA sequence: TGTGCCAGCAGCTTCGGACAGGGGTCGACCCAGTACTTC. Drawing the rest from reference TRBV13 and TRBJ2-5, the complete variable domain is AAGVIQSPRHLIKEKRETATLKCYPIPRHDTVYWYQQGPGQDPQFLISFYEKMQSDKGSIPDRFSAQQFSDYHSELNMSSLELGDSALYFCASSFGQGSTQYFGPGTRLLVL.

The CDR3: CASSQDSGTTDTQYF. The DNA of the CDR3 is TGCGCCAGCAGCCAAGATTCGGGGACTACAGATACGCAGTATTTT. V and J are TRBV4-3 and TRBJ2-3, with D perhaps TRBD2 (6 bases). CDR3 length: 15 residues. Deletions cut 0 bases from V and 3 bases from J, with 10 bases between. CDR1 LGHNA and CDR2 YSLEER come from the germline V gene.

This clone was recorded a few times. The V gene is TRBV11-1, the J gene TRBJ2-7; D is possibly TRBD1 (6 bases). This CDR3 has 14 residues. CDR1 is SGHAT and CDR2 is FQDESV in the germline V gene (reference sequence). The germline V and J ends were trimmed by 5 bases and 4 bases, with 15 bases remaining between them. CDR3 amino acids: CASSTDSPLYEQYF. Written as DNA, the CDR3 is TGTGCCAGCAGCACGGACAGTCCCCTATACGAGCAGTACTTC.

The chain employs TRBV29-1 and TRBJ2-3; 7 nucleotides align to TRBD2. V lost 5 bases and J lost 0; bases outside the gene matches: 8. CDR3 length equals 15 residues. Germline V CDR1 and CDR2: SQVTM, ANQGSEA. CDR3 bases: TGCAGCGTTACTAAGACTAGCTCTAGCACAGATACGCAGTATTTT. This encodes CSVTKTSSSTDTQYF.

J is TRBJ2-1 and V is TRBV19; D is unclear. This CDR3 spans 13 amino acids. Trimming pared 3 bases from V and 9 bases from J, leaving 12 bases between. The germline V gene encodes CDR1 LNHDA and CDR2 SQIVND (reference sequence). The CDR3 protein is CASSISLGGEQFF. The CDR3 nucleotides read TGTGCCAGTAGTATCAGTCTTGGCGGTGAGCAGTTCTTC.

This clone was seen once. The J gene is TRBJ2-1, the V gene TRBV4-1; D is tentatively TRBD1 or TRBD2 (5 bases each). Between the trimmed V and J ends, which lost 4 bases and 7 bases, there was a span of 23 bases. Germline CDR1 and CDR2: MGHRA and YSYEKL. CDR3 length: 17 residues. CDR3 in DNA: TGCGCCAGCAGCCTCGAGTGGGCCTATCCGGGGCCAAATGAGCAGTTCTTC. It is translated as CASSLEWAYPGPNEQFF.

The chain uses TRBV11-2 and TRBJ2-5, with 9 bases matching TRBD1. V trimming: 5 bases; J trimming: 5 bases; junction bases outside the gene matches: 9. Germline-derived CDR1 and CDR2 are SGHAT and FQNNGV. The CDR3 contains 15 residues. This CDR3 is CASSQTGGAEETQYF. The DNA for the CDR3 is TGTGCCAGCAGCCAAACAGGGGGCGCGGAGGAGACCCAGTACTTC.

The chain couples TRBV5-4 to TRBJ2-7; D call uncertain. The CDR3 has 13 amino acids. Germline V gene lookup returns CDR1 SGHNT and CDR2 YYREEE (reference sequence). Between the trimmed V and J ends, which lost 0 bases and 2 bases, there was a span of 6 bases. DNA for the CDR3: TGTGCCAGCAGCTTGGAACAGACCTACGAGCAGTACTTC. Amino acids: CASSLEQTYEQYF.

This chain links TRBV29-1 with TRBJ2-7, with TRBD2 as a possible D gene (5 bases). The germline V and J ends were trimmed by 4 bases and 0 bases, with 7 bases remaining between them. Germline CDR1 and CDR2: SQVTM and ANQGSEA. The CDR3 consists of 12 residues. For the CDR3, the DNA is TGCAGCGTTGGAGGGAGCTCCTACGAGCAGTACTTC. This gives the protein CSVGGSSYEQYF.

This rearrangement joins TRBV5-5 to TRBJ1-2; TRBD1 might be the D (5 bases). Germline CDR1 and CDR2: SGHKS and YYEKEE (reference sequence). The CDR3 loop spans 16 amino acids. V lost 0 bases and J 3 bases, leaving 15 bases between the germline ends. CDR3 DNA: TGTGCCAGCAGCTTGGACAGGCAGCGCACCTACTATGGCTACACCTTC. This gives the protein CASSLDRQRTYYGYTF. The full variable domain, with the rest looked up from reference TRBV5-5 and TRBJ1-2, is DAGVTQSPTHLIKTRGQQVTLRCSPISGHKSVSWYQQVLGQGPQFIFQYYEKEERGRGNFPDRFSARQFPNYSSELNVNALLLGDSALYLCASSLDRQRTYYGYTFGSGTRLTVV.

In this sample, this clone turned up once. The gene calls are TRBV7-2 and TRBJ1-6, with unresolved D. Germline values: CDR1 SGHTA, CDR2 FQGNSA. CDR3 length: 14 amino acids. The ends were cut back, 5 bases at V and 5 bases at J, with 10 bases in the middle. CDR3 nucleotide sequence: TGTGCCAGCAGCCCGGACGGGGATAATTCACCCCTCCACTTT. It yields the protein CASSPDGDNSPLHF.

In this sample, this clone turned up once. This sequence joins TRBV4-1 and TRBJ2-4, with 10 bases lining up with TRBD1. J lost 6 bases, V lost 0 bases, and 11 bases had no gene match. The length of the CDR3 is 18 residues. The germline gives CDR1 MGHRA, CDR2 YSYEKL. The CDR3 loop is CASSQEVPGQGHRNIQYF. The CDR3 nucleotides read TGCGCCAGCAGCCAAGAGGTCCCGGGACAGGGGCACCGAAACATTCAGTACTTC.

This clone is labeled as medium-sized. V and J are TRBV5-1 and TRBJ1-4, with D perhaps TRBD1 (5 bases). The CDR3 is made up of 14 amino acids. With 3 bases removed from V and 3 bases from J, the gap between germline ends came to 9 bases. The V gene's germline CDR1 is SGHRS and CDR2 YFSETQ. The CDR3: CASSSGWSNEKLFF. CDR3 in DNA: TGCGCCAGCAGCTCAGGGTGGTCTAATGAAAAACTGTTTTTT.

The rearrangement joins TRBV7-3 to TRBJ1-6; TRBD1 is a possible D gene (5 bases). This CDR3 has 14 amino acids. V was cut by 4 bases and J by 10 bases, with 14 bases left in between. Germline V lookup: CDR1 SGHTA, CDR2 FQGTGA. CDR3 loop: CASSSLGGISPLHF. The CDR3 DNA reads TGTGCCAGCAGCTCCCTCGGGGGGATATCACCCCTCCACTTT. The entire variable domain, with the rest obtained from reference TRBV7-3 and TRBJ1-6, is as follows: GAGVSQTPSNKVTEKGKYVELRCDPISGHTALYWYRQSLGQGPEFLIYFQGTGAADDSGLPNDRFFAVRPEGSVSTLKIQRTERGDSAVYLCASSSLGGISPLHFGNGTRLTVT.

The chain carries TRBV5-6 and TRBJ2-5; no clear D gene. The CDR3 length is 15 residues. V lost 2 bases to trimming and J lost 3 bases, with 14 bases between them. Looked up from germline, CDR1 is SGHDT and CDR2 is YYEEEE. The CDR3 nucleotides are TGTGCCAGCAGCTTACGTAGGCGAATGAAAGAGACCCAGTACTTC. Its protein product is CASSLRRRMKETQYF. The full variable domain, in which reference TRBV5-6 and TRBJ2-5 provide the parts outside the CDR3, is DAGVTQSPTHLIKTRGQQVTLRCSPKSGHDTVSWYQQALGQGPQFIFQYYEEEERQRGNFPDRFSGHQFPNYSSELNVNALLLGDSALYLCASSLRRRMKETQYFGPGTRLLVL.

For this clone: Other DNA sequences from this sample encode an identical CDR3 as well. The chain employs TRBV11-2 and TRBJ2-7, with D possibly being TRBD1 or TRBD2 (6 bases each). Germline V gene data show CDR1 as SGHAT and CDR2 as FQNNGV. The CDR3 contains 15 residues. V was trimmed by 1 base and J by 3 bases, leaving 13 bases between them. This chain's CDR3 is CASSLVGGQVYEQYF. The CDR3 DNA sequence: TGTGCCAGCAGCTTAGTTGGGGGGCAGGTCTACGAGCAGTACTTC.